This T cell receptor beta chain was captured by sequencing in a study of T cells in Graves' hyperthyroidism and ophthalmopathy. Study-wide context: The initial diagnosis was the point when peripheral blood was collected, ahead of any treatment.

A remark on this clonotype: This clone may be a read error of a much larger clone one base away.

Any patient presenting with uncontrolled infection, other autoimmune disease, pregnancy or lactation was left out. From 10 ml of fresh peripheral blood, PBMCs were isolated. TCR beta CDR3 regions were amplified from RNA. First-round RT-PCR targeting the TCR CDR3 was performed with the HTBI primer set. A single record per CDR3 protein comes from TCRdb applying MiXCR to the multiplex PCR reads. Found here are hundreds of thousands of distinct CDR3 sequences, 14% of them singletons; the top ten hold around 13%. This CDR3 comprises 15 residues. Germline lookup yields CDR1 KGHSH and CDR2 LQKENI. Specimen: blood. The gene calls are TRBV18 and TRBJ2-3, with D possibly matching TRBD2 (5 bases). The source is a woman in her forties or fifties with Graves' ophthalmopathy. The CDR3 loop is CASPPSGRETDTQYF. The CDR3 DNA follows: TGTGCCAGCCCACCCTCGGGTAGGGAGACAGATACGCAGTATTTT.